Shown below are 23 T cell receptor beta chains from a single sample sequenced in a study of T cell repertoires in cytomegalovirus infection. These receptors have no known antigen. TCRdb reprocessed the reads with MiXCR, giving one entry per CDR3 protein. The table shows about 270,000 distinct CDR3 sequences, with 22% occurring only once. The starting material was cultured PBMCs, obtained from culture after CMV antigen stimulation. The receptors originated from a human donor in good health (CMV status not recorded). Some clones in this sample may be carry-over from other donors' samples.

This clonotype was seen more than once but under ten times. The CDR3: CSARARGGDPRYNEQFF. The CDR3 DNA sequence: TGCAGTGCTAGAGCCCGGGGAGGGGACCCCCGCTACAATGAGCAGTTCTTC. This chain links TRBV20-1 with TRBJ2-1; TRBD2 matches at 7 bases. Germline V gene sequence: CDR1 DFQATT, CDR2 SNEGSKA (reference sequence). The V and J ends lost 1 base and 3 bases, in that order; junction bases with no gene match: 12. The CDR3 totals 17 residues.

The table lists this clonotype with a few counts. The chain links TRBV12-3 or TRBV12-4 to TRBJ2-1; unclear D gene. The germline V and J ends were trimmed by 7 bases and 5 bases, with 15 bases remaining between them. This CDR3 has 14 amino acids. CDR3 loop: CASTSLVPNNEQFF. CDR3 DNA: TGTGCCAGCACCTCCCTAGTGCCAAACAATGAGCAGTTCTTC.

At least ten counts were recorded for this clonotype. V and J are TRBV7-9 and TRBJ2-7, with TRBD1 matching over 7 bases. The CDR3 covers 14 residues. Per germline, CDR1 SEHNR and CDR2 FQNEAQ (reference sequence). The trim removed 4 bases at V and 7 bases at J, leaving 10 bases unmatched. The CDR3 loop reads CASSSDRVPLEQYF. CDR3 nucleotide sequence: TGTGCCAGCAGCTCAGACAGGGTCCCCCTGGAGCAGTACTTC.

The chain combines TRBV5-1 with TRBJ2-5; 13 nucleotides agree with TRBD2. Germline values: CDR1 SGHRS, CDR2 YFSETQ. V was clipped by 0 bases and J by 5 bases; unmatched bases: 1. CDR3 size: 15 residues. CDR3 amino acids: CASSLGTSGSETQYF. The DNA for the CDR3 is TGCGCCAGCAGCTTGGGGACTAGCGGGAGTGAGACCCAGTACTTC. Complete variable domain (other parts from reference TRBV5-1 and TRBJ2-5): KAGVTQTPRYLIKTRGQQVTLSCSPISGHRSVSWYQQTPGQGLQFLFEYFSETQRNKGNFPGRFSGRQFSNSRSEMNVSTLELGDSALYLCASSLGTSGSETQYFGPGTRLLVL.

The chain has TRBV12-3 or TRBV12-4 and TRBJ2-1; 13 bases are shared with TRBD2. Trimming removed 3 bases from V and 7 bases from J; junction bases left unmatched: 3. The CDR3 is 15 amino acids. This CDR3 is CASSFRTSGRNEQFF. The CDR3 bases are TGTGCCAGCAGTTTCCGGACTAGCGGGAGAAATGAGCAGTTCTTC.

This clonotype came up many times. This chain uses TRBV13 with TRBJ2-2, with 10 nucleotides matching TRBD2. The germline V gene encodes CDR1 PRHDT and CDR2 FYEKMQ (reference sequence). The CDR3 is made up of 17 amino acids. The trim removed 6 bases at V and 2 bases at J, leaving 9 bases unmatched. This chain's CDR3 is CASSSVLAGDNTGELFF. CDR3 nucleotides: TGTGCCAGCAGTTCCGTTCTAGCGGGAGATAACACCGGGGAGCTGTTTTTT.

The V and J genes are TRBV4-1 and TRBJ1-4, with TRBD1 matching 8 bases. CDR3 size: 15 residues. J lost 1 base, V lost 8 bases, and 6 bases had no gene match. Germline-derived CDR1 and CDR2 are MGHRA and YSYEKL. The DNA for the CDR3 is TGCGCCAGCGGACTACAGGGGGGAACTAATGAAAAACTGTTTTTT. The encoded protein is CASGLQGGTNEKLFF.

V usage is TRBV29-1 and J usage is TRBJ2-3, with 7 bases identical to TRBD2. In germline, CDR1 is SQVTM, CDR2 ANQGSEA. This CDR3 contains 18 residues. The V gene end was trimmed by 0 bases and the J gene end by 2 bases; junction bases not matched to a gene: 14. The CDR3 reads CSVEDRGPLAENTDTQYF. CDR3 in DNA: TGCAGCGTTGAAGATAGGGGACCTCTAGCGGAAAACACAGATACGCAGTATTTT.

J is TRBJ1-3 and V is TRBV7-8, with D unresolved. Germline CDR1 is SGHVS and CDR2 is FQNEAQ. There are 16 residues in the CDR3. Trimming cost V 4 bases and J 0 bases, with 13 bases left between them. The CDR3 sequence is CASSSSVRTSGNTIYF. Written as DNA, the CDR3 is TGTGCCAGCAGCTCAAGTGTCCGTACCTCTGGAAACACCATATATTTT.

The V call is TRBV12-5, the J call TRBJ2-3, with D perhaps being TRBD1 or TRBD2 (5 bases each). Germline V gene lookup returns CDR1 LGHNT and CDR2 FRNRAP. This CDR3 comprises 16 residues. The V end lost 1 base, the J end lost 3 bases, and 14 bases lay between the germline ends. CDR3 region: CASGLAVLGATDTQYF. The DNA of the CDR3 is TGTGCTAGTGGTTTGGCAGTCCTCGGGGCGACAGATACGCAGTATTTT.

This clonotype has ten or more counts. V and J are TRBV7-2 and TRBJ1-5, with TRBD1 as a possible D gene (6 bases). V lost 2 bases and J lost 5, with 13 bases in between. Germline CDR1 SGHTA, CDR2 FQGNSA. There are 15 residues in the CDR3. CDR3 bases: TGTGCCAGCAGCTTATGGGGGGCGGGTGATCAGCCCCAGCATTTT. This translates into CASSLWGAGDQPQHF.

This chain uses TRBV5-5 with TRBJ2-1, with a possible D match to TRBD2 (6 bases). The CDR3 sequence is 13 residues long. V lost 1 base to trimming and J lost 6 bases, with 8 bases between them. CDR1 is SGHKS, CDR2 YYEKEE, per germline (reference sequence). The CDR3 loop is CASSLWGVNEQFF. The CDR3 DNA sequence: TGTGCCAGCAGCTTGTGGGGGGTCAATGAGCAGTTCTTC.

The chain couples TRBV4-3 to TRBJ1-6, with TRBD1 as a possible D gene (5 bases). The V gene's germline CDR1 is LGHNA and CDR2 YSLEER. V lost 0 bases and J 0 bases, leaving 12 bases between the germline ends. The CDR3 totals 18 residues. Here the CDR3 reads CASSQDDRGSSYNSPLHF. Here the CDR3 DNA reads TGCGCCAGCAGCCAAGATGATCGGGGGAGCTCCTATAATTCACCCCTCCACTTT.

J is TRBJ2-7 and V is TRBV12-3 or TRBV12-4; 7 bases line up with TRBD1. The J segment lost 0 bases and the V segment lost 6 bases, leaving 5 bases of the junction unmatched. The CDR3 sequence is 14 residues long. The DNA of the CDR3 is TGTGCCAGCAGGGGACAGTCCATCTCCTACGAGCAGTACTTC. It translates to CASRGQSISYEQYF.

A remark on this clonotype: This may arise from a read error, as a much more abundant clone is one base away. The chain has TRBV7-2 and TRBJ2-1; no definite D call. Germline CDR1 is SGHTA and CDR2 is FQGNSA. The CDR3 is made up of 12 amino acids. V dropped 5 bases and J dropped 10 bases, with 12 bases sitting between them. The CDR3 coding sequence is TGTGCCAGCAGCCCTGGTTTTGGGGAGCAGTTCTTC. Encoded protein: CASSPGFGEQFF. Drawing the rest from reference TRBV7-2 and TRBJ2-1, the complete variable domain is GAGVSQSPSNKVTEKGKDVELRCDPISGHTALYWYRQSLGQGLEFLIYFQGNSAPDKSGLPSDRFSAERTGGSVSTLTIQRTQQEDSAVYLCASSPGFGEQFFGPGTRLTVL.

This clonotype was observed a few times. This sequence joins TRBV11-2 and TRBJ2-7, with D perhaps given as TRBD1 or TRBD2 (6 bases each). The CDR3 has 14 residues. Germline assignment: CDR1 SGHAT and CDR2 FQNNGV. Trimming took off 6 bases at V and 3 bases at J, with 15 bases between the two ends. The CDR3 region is CASRSPGANYEQYF. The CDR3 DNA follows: TGTGCCAGCAGATCCCCGGGGGCCAACTACGAGCAGTACTTC.

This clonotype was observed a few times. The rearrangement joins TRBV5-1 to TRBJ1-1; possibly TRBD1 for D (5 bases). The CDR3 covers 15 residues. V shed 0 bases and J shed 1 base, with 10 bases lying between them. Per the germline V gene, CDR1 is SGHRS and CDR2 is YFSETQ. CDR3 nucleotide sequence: TGCGCCAGCAGCTTGGCCGGGGGACCGAACACTGAAGCTTTCTTT. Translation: CASSLAGGPNTEAFF.

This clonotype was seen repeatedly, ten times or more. CDR3 bases: TGTGCCAGCAGCTTAGCCGGGACAGGGGGCTACAATGAGCAGTTCTTC. As protein: CASSLAGTGGYNEQFF. The genes are TRBV7-2 and TRBJ2-1, with 11 bases aligning to TRBD1. The CDR3 loop spans 16 amino acids. Germline V gives CDR1 SGHTA, CDR2 FQGNSA. With 0 bases clipped from V and 3 bases from J, the junction kept 1 base outside the gene matches.

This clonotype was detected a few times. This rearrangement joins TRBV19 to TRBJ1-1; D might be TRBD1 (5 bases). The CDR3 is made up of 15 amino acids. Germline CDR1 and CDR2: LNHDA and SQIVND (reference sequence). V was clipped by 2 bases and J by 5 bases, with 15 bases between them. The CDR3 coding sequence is TGTGCCAGTAGTATAAGGGGCCCCGGGGGGACTGAAGCTTTCTTT. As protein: CASSIRGPGGTEAFF.

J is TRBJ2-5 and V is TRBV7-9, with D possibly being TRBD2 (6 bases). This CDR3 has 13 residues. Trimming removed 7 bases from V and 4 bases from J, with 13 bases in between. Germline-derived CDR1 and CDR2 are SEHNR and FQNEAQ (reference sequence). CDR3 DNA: TGTGCCAGCATCTCACTGGGGGGAGAGACCCAGTACTTC. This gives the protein CASISLGGETQYF.

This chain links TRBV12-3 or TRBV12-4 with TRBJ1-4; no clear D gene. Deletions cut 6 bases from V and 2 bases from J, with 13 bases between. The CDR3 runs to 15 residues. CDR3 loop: CASSPSPGTNEKLFF. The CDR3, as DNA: TGTGCCAGCAGCCCGAGCCCCGGGACTAATGAAAAACTGTTTTTT.

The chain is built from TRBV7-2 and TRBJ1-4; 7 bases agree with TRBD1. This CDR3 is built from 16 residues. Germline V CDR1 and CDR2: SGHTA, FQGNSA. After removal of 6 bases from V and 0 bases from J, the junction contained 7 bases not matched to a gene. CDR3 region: CASRTAGGATNEKLFF. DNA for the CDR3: TGTGCCAGCAGAACCGCAGGGGGAGCAACTAATGAAAAACTGTTTTTT.

The CDR3 DNA is TGCAGCGCTTACCTCACAGATACGCAGTATTTT. Its translation is CSAYLTDTQYF. The genes are TRBV20-1 and TRBJ2-3; D unclear. The germline gives CDR1 DFQATT, CDR2 SNEGSKA (reference sequence). The CDR3 contains 11 residues.